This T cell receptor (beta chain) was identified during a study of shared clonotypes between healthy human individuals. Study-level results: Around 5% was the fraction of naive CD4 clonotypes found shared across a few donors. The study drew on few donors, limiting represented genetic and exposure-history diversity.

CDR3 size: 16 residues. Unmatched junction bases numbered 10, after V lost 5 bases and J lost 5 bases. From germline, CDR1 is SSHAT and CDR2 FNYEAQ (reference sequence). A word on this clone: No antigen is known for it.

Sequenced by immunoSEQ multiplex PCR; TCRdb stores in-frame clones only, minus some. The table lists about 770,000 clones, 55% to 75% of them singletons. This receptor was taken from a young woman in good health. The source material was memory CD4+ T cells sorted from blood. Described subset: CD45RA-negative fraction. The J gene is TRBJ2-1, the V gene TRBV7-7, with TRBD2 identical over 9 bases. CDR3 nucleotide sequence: TGTGCCAGCAGCCCAGGGGGGACTAGCCGGAACAATGAGCAGTTCTTC. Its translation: CASSPGGTSRNNEQFF.